One and the same sample provided the 32 T cell receptor beta chains below, sequenced in a study of monozygotic twins with inflammatory bowel disease. TCRdb re-called the 5' RACE reads and catalogs CDR3 proteins one per entry, DNA excluded. This sample's clone table lists roughly 200,000 distinct CDR3 sequences. The sample comprised blood. The receptors were sampled from a human donor with ulcerative colitis or Crohn's disease, or a healthy co-twin of an affected twin (not recorded which).

CDR3 sequence reads: CAVSAGGMQETQYF. The genes are TRBV12-3 or TRBV12-4 and TRBJ2-5; as DNA is missing, the TRBD2 call by TCRdb cannot be tested. CDR3 length: 14 residues.

V is TRBV5-1 and J is TRBJ2-5. Germline V gene lookup returns CDR1 SGHRS and CDR2 YFSETQ. This CDR3 spans 11 amino acids. CDR3 amino acids: CASTNDGTQYF.

The chain is built from TRBV3-1 and TRBJ2-1; with no DNA, the TCRdb D assignment of TRBD2 cannot be verified. Germline CDR1 reads LGHDT; CDR2 reads YNNKEL (reference sequence). The CDR3 loop spans 16 amino acids. The CDR3 loop is CASSLRTSGYYNEQFF.

The chain uses TRBV12-3 or TRBV12-4 and TRBJ2-2; the D call from TCRdb, TRBD1, cannot be confirmed without DNA. The CDR3 has 15 amino acids. CDR3: CASTLGGGQTGELFF.

The V gene is TRBV5-5, the J gene TRBJ1-5. Germline CDR1 SGHKS, CDR2 YYEKEE (reference sequence). CDR3 size: 13 residues. The CDR3: CASSFGSDQPQHF.

The CDR3 spells CAISGQGMTNEQYF. The chain recombines TRBV10-3 with TRBJ2-7; TCRdb gives TRBD1 as the D gene, but with no DNA this cannot be confirmed. From germline, CDR1 is ENHRY and CDR2 SYGVKD. The CDR3 length is 14 residues.

This CDR3 reads CASSVQGVKGDEQFF. V and J are TRBV5-1 and TRBJ2-1; TCRdb outputs TRBD1, but without DNA this stays unchecked. Germline V gives CDR1 SGHRS, CDR2 YFSETQ. The CDR3 consists of 15 residues.

The chain has TRBV5-4 and TRBJ1-6; TCRdb selects TRBD1, and the lack of DNA leaves this call unchecked. The CDR3 runs 16 residues. Germline V CDR1 and CDR2: SGHNT, YYREEE (reference sequence). CDR3 protein: CASSQDRGGNNSPLHF.

The J gene is TRBJ2-5, the V gene TRBV20-1; the TCRdb call, TRBD1, lacks DNA for checking. Germline values: CDR1 DFQATT, CDR2 SNEGSKA (reference sequence). The CDR3 sequence is 13 residues long. This CDR3 reads CSATGQTQETQYF.

The chain recombines TRBV5-1 with TRBJ2-1; TCRdb indicates TRBD1, and absent DNA this call remains unverified. The CDR3 covers 16 residues. Germline V gene sequence: CDR1 SGHRS, CDR2 YFSETQ. CDR3 loop: CASSSSGRTVHNEQFF.

The chain uses TRBV9 and TRBJ1-2. The CDR3 covers 12 residues. CDR1 is SGDLS and CDR2 is YYNGEE in the germline V gene. The CDR3 loop reads CASSVGGNGYTF.

The chain employs TRBV20-1 and TRBJ1-5; TCRdb picks TRBD1, but there is no DNA to check that call. CDR1 is DFQATT and CDR2 is SNEGSKA in the germline V gene (reference sequence). CDR3 length: 15 amino acids. The CDR3 sequence: CSARGENRLNQPQHF.

The chain recombines TRBV2 with TRBJ1-1. Looked up from germline, CDR1 is SNHLY and CDR2 is FYNNEI. The CDR3 totals 16 residues. The CDR3 here is CASSDLGSAENTEAFF.

The genes are TRBV5-1 and TRBJ1-4; TCRdb proposes TRBD1, but this gene call is untestable without DNA. The CDR3 covers 14 residues. Germline V gene data show CDR1 as SGHRS and CDR2 as YFSETQ. CDR3 sequence reads: CASSDTAGREKLFF.

The V and J genes are TRBV12-3 or TRBV12-4 and TRBJ1-1. The CDR3 consists of 12 residues. This CDR3 is CASATSNTEAFF.

The chain recombines TRBV7-8 with TRBJ1-2; TCRdb selects TRBD1, and the lack of DNA leaves this call unchecked. There are 13 residues in the CDR3. Per germline, CDR1 SGHVS and CDR2 FQNEAQ. Here the CDR3 reads CASSRWTRDGYTF.

The chain couples TRBV5-1 to TRBJ2-2. Per germline, CDR1 SGHRS and CDR2 YFSETQ. This CDR3 region has 15 residues. CDR3 region: CASSLVSQLSGELFF.

This chain links TRBV20-1 with TRBJ1-1; absent DNA, TCRdb's TRBD1 call cannot be checked. Germline V gives CDR1 DFQATT, CDR2 SNEGSKA (reference sequence). CDR3 length: 13 residues. The chain's CDR3 is CSARWTGGTEAFF.

The CDR3 loop reads CASSFSGNTEAFF. This chain links TRBV11-2 with TRBJ1-1. Germline CDR1 SGHAT, CDR2 FQNNGV. This CDR3 is 13 amino acids long.

The V gene is TRBV20-1, the J gene TRBJ2-7; lacking DNA, the TRBD2 call made by TCRdb goes unchecked. Germline lookup yields CDR1 DFQATT and CDR2 SNEGSKA (reference sequence). The CDR3 is made up of 15 amino acids. CDR3 sequence reads: CSAVPTSGETYEQYF.

This rearrangement joins TRBV15 to TRBJ2-2; TCRdb calls TRBD1, which cannot be checked without DNA. The CDR3 is 17 residues long. Germline V gives CDR1 LNHNV, CDR2 YYDKDF (reference sequence). CDR3 sequence: CATSRAGTGGNTGELFF.

CDR3 sequence: CSARPAGEQFF. The chain joins TRBV20-1 to TRBJ2-1; TCRdb picks TRBD2, but there is no DNA to check that call. This CDR3 contains 11 residues. Germline CDR1 and CDR2: DFQATT and SNEGSKA (reference sequence).

V and J are TRBV4-1 and TRBJ1-2. The CDR3 runs 14 residues. Per germline, CDR1 MGHRA and CDR2 YSYEKL. The CDR3 loop is CASSHGGRNYGYTF.

The V gene is TRBV18, the J gene TRBJ1-2. Germline CDR1 is KGHSH and CDR2 is LQKENI. The CDR3 runs 14 residues. The CDR3 spells CASSPTPAGSGYTF.

The chain is built from TRBV5-1 and TRBJ2-5; no DNA is available, so the TRBD1 call from TCRdb remains unchecked. Germline CDR1 reads SGHRS; CDR2 reads YFSETQ. CDR3 size: 14 residues. The CDR3 loop is CASSHGTGEETQYF.

V gene TRBV4-1 combines with J gene TRBJ1-4; there is no DNA to check the TCRdb D call of TRBD1. The CDR3 is 17 residues long. Looked up from germline, CDR1 is MGHRA and CDR2 is YSYEKL. The CDR3 region is CASSQEGPGTLAEKLFF.

V is TRBV3-1 and J is TRBJ2-3; the D call of TRBD1 rests on TCRdb alone, since no DNA is present to check it. Germline-derived CDR1 and CDR2 are LGHDT and YNNKEL (reference sequence). The length of the CDR3 is 13 residues. CDR3 loop: CASSQAGADTQYF.

The V gene is TRBV5-1, the J gene TRBJ2-1; checking the TCRdb D call of TRBD2 is not possible without DNA. Germline lookup yields CDR1 SGHRS and CDR2 YFSETQ. The CDR3 contains 15 residues. The CDR3 protein is CASSIHGGEGNEQFF.

The chain recombines TRBV11-2 with TRBJ2-2; TCRdb gives TRBD1 as the D gene, but with no DNA this cannot be confirmed. Germline CDR1 reads SGHAT; CDR2 reads FQNNGV. The CDR3 consists of 18 residues. CDR3 sequence reads: CASSERNGGHMNTGELFF.

The chain combines TRBV12-3 or TRBV12-4 with TRBJ1-1. CDR3 size: 11 residues. The CDR3 spells CASSFRGEAFF.

J is TRBJ1-5 and V is TRBV15. From germline, CDR1 is LNHNV and CDR2 YYDKDF (reference sequence). The CDR3 spans 16 residues. The CDR3 spells CATSRDVGPTNQPQHF. Filled out from reference TRBV15 and TRBJ1-5, the complete variable domain reads DAMVIQNPRYQVTQFGKPVTLSCSQTLNHNVMYWYQQKSSQAPKLLFHYYDKDFNNEADTPDNFQSRRPNTSFCFLDIRSPGLGDTAMYLCATSRDVGPTNQPQHFGDGTRLSIL.

This chain uses TRBV5-1 with TRBJ2-7; TCRdb calls TRBD2, which cannot be checked without DNA. The CDR3 sequence is 16 residues long. Germline CDR1 and CDR2: SGHRS and YFSETQ. CDR3 loop: CANSLGVREGGYEQYF.